This T cell receptor beta chain was recorded in a study of T-cell memory formation after mild COVID-19. The CDR3 runs to 15 residues. The germline V and J ends were trimmed by 3 bases and 8 bases, with 18 bases remaining between them. The V gene's germline CDR1 is SGDLS and CDR2 YYNGEE. TCRdb used MiXCR to reprocess the 5' RACE reads, holding one entry per CDR3 protein. This sample carries about 180,000 distinct CDR3 sequences, less than 20% of them seen once, and the ten largest clones take more than 3%. The clonotype originates from a young man who had mild COVID-19 (a few samples of this study predate the infection). Cell type and time point are not known. Material: PBMCs or a T cell subset sorted from them (not recorded which). The chain employs TRBV9 and TRBJ2-4, with a tentative D call TRBD2 (6 bases). The DNA for the CDR3 is TGTGCCAGCAGCGCTGGGGGGTCCGTAATGGACATTCAGTACTTC. This translates into CASSAGGSVMDIQYF.